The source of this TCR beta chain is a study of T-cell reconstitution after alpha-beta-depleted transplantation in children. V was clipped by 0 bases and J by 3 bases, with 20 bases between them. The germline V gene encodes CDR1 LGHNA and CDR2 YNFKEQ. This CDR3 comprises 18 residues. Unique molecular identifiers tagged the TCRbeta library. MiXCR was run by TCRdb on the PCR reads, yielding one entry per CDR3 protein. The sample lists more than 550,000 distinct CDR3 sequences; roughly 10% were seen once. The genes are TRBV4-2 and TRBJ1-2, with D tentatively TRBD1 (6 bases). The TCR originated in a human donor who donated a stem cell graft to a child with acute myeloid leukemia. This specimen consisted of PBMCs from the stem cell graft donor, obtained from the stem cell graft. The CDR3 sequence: CASSQDHTGQKLYYGYTF. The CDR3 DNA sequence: TGTGCCAGCAGCCAAGATCATACCGGACAGAAACTTTACTATGGCTACACCTTC.